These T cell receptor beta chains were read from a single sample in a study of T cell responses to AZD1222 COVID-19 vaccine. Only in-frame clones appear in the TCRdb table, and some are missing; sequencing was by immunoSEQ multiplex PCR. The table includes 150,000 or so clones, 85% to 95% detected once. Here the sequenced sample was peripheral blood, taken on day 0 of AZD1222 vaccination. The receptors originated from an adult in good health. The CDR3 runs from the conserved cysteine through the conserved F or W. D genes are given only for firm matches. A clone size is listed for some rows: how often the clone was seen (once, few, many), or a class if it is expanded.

CDR3 protein: CASSIQLAGYDEQYF; CDR3 DNA: TGTGCCAGCAGTATCCAACTAGCGGGCTATGACGAGCAGTACTTC; V gene: TRBV6-2/TRBV6-3; J gene: TRBJ2-7; clone size: NA; D gene: TRBD2
CDR3 protein: CASSLRTSGNPGELFF; CDR3 DNA: TGTGCCAGCAGCCTCCGGACTAGCGGAAATCCGGGGGAGCTGTTTTTT; V gene: TRBV7-6; J gene: TRBJ2-2; clone size: once; D gene: TRBD2
CDR3 protein: CASSQVFREPYEQYF; CDR3 DNA: TGCGCCAGCAGCCAAGTTTTTAGGGAACCCTACGAGCAGTACTTC; V gene: TRBV4-1; J gene: TRBJ2-7; clone size: NA; D gene: NA
CDR3 protein: CASSRPTGGVTDTQYF; CDR3 DNA: TGTGCCAGCAGCCGACCCACAGGGGGGGTCACAGATACGCAGTATTTT; V gene: TRBV5-4; J gene: TRBJ2-3; clone size: NA; D gene: NA
CDR3 protein: CASSYATSGSSTDTQYF; CDR3 DNA: TGTGCCAGCAGTTACGCGACTAGCGGGAGCAGCACAGATACGCAGTATTTT; V gene: TRBV6-2/TRBV6-3; J gene: TRBJ2-3; clone size: once; D gene: TRBD2
CDR3 protein: CASSLQGGKNEKLFF; CDR3 DNA: TGCGCCAGCAGCTTGCAAGGGGGGAAAAATGAAAAACTGTTTTTT; V gene: TRBV5-1; J gene: TRBJ1-4; clone size: NA; D gene: NA
CDR3 protein: CASSQVSDNYGYTF; CDR3 DNA: TGCGCCAGCAGCCAAGTGAGCGATAACTATGGCTACACCTTC; V gene: TRBV4-1; J gene: TRBJ1-2; clone size: NA; D gene: NA
CDR3 protein: CASMQESYGYTF; CDR3 DNA: TGTGCCAGCATGCAGGAGTCCTATGGCTACACCTTC; V gene: TRBV6-6; J gene: TRBJ1-2; clone size: NA; D gene: NA
CDR3 protein: CASSPDLSTSGYNEQFF; CDR3 DNA: TGCGCCAGCAGCCCTGACCTCTCGACTAGCGGGTACAATGAGCAGTTCTTC; V gene: TRBV5-1; J gene: TRBJ2-1; clone size: NA; D gene: TRBD2
CDR3 protein: CASSQWDGGNYGYTF; CDR3 DNA: TGCGCCAGCAGCCAATGGGACGGGGGCAACTATGGCTACACCTTC; V gene: TRBV4-1; J gene: TRBJ1-2; clone size: NA; D gene: NA
CDR3 protein: CASSIPAQPQHF; CDR3 DNA: TGTGCCAGTAGTATCCCTGCACAGCCCCAGCATTTT; V gene: TRBV19; J gene: TRBJ1-5; clone size: NA; D gene: NA
CDR3 protein: CASSLGKNTEAFF; CDR3 DNA: TGTGCCAGCAGCTTAGGGAAGAACACTGAAGCTTTCTTT; V gene: TRBV11-3; J gene: TRBJ1-1; clone size: NA; D gene: NA
CDR3 protein: CASSLASGGWDTQYF; CDR3 DNA: TGTGCCAGCAGCTTAGCTAGCGGGGGGTGGGATACGCAGTATTTT; V gene: TRBV7-2; J gene: TRBJ2-3; clone size: NA; D gene: TRBD2
CDR3 protein: CASSQETGSTEAFF; CDR3 DNA: TGTGCCAGCAGCCAGGAAACAGGGTCCACTGAAGCTTTCTTT; V gene: TRBV4-2; J gene: TRBJ1-1; clone size: NA; D gene: NA
CDR3 protein: CASSPAGTGPAGGYTF; CDR3 DNA: TGTGCCAGCAGCCCCGCCGGGACAGGGCCCGCGGGGGGCTACACCTTC; V gene: TRBV3-1/TRBV3-2; J gene: TRBJ1-2; clone size: NA; D gene: TRBD1
CDR3 protein: CASSHTGGRGYTF; CDR3 DNA: TGTGCCAGCAGCCATACAGGGGGCCGCGGCTACACCTTC; V gene: TRBV7-9; J gene: TRBJ1-2; clone size: NA; D gene: TRBD1
CDR3 protein: CASSKAAGSDNQPQHF; CDR3 DNA: TGTGCCAGCAGCAAAGCTGCGGGATCGGACAATCAGCCCCAGCATTTT; V gene: TRBV21-1; J gene: TRBJ1-5; clone size: NA; D gene: NA
CDR3 protein: CSAKGDPLEVF; CDR3 DNA: TGCAGTGCTAAGGGTGATCCCCTGGAGGTTTTT; V gene: TRBV20-1; J gene: TRBJ1-1; clone size: NA; D gene: NA
CDR3 protein: CASSWGPGASTDTQYF; CDR3 DNA: TGTGCCAGCAGCTGGGGCCCGGGGGCCTCCACAGATACGCAGTATTTT; V gene: TRBV5-6; J gene: TRBJ2-3; clone size: NA; D gene: NA
CDR3 protein: CASDPQGNTIYF; CDR3 DNA: TGTGCCAGCGACCCCCAGGGAAACACCATATATTTT; V gene: TRBV2; J gene: TRBJ1-3; clone size: NA; D gene: NA
CDR3 protein: CASSPKLQRGSYNEQFF; CDR3 DNA: TGTGCCAGCTCTCCCAAGCTCCAAAGGGGGTCCTACAATGAGCAGTTCTTC; V gene: TRBV18; J gene: TRBJ2-1; clone size: NA; D gene: NA
CDR3 protein: CASSVQDEKLFF; CDR3 DNA: TGTGCCAGCAGTGTGCAGGATGAAAAACTGTTTTTT; V gene: TRBV2; J gene: TRBJ1-4; clone size: NA; D gene: NA
CDR3 protein: CASSQDRGGLSSYNSPLHF; CDR3 DNA: TGTGCCAGCAGCCAAGACAGGGGGGGCTTGAGCTCCTATAATTCACCCCTCCACTTT; V gene: TRBV3-1/TRBV3-2; J gene: TRBJ1-6; clone size: NA; D gene: TRBD1
CDR3 protein: CASSSETLSSYNSPLHF; CDR3 DNA: TGTGCCAGCAGTTCAGAGACCCTGAGCTCCTATAATTCACCCCTCCACTTT; V gene: TRBV6-2/TRBV6-3; J gene: TRBJ1-6; clone size: NA; D gene: NA
CDR3 protein: CASSLTGDRNQPQHF; CDR3 DNA: TGTGCCAGCAGCCTGACAGGGGACCGCAATCAGCCCCAGCATTTT; V gene: TRBV7-2; J gene: TRBJ1-5; clone size: NA; D gene: TRBD1
CDR3 protein: CASSQGRGTDTQYF; CDR3 DNA: TGTGCCAGCAGCCAAGGACGGGGCACAGATACGCAGTATTTT; V gene: TRBV3-1/TRBV3-2; J gene: TRBJ2-3; clone size: NA; D gene: NA
CDR3 protein: CASSQTGGVVTGELFF; CDR3 DNA: TGTGCCAGCAGCCAAACGGGAGGAGTTGTCACCGGGGAGCTGTTTTTT; V gene: TRBV3-1/TRBV3-2; J gene: TRBJ2-2; clone size: NA; D gene: TRBD2
CDR3 protein: CAITGQGSPTGELFF; CDR3 DNA: TGTGCCATCACCGGACAGGGGTCACCCACCGGGGAGCTGTTTTTT; V gene: TRBV10-3; J gene: TRBJ2-2; clone size: NA; D gene: TRBD1
CDR3 protein: CAIRGTGANTGELFF; CDR3 DNA: TGTGCCATCAGGGGGACAGGGGCGAACACCGGGGAGCTGTTTTTT; V gene: TRBV10-3; J gene: TRBJ2-2; clone size: NA; D gene: TRBD1
CDR3 protein: CASTSAGGRTYGYTF; CDR3 DNA: TGTGCCAGCACCTCAGCAGGGGGGCGAACCTATGGCTACACCTTC; V gene: TRBV6-5; J gene: TRBJ1-2; clone size: NA; D gene: TRBD1
CDR3 protein: CATSDPRQGTHTGELFF; CDR3 DNA: TGTGCCACCAGTGATCCCAGACAGGGGACACATACCGGGGAGCTGTTTTTT; V gene: TRBV24-1; J gene: TRBJ2-2; clone size: NA; D gene: TRBD1
CDR3 protein: CASSLVIWAGEPNQETQYF; CDR3 DNA: TGTGCCAGCAGCTTAGTAATCTGGGCGGGAGAGCCCAACCAAGAGACCCAGTACTTC; V gene: TRBV7-6; J gene: TRBJ2-5; clone size: NA; D gene: TRBD2
CDR3 protein: CASVLSYEQYF; CDR3 DNA: TGTGCCAGCGTGCTCTCCTACGAGCAGTACTTC; V gene: TRBV12-3/TRBV12-4; J gene: TRBJ2-7; clone size: NA; D gene: NA
CDR3 protein: CASSQIRAGVLSTQYF; CDR3 DNA: TGTGCCAGCAGCCAAATAAGGGCGGGGGTACTTAGTACGCAGTATTTT; V gene: TRBV14; J gene: TRBJ2-3; clone size: NA; D gene: TRBD2
CDR3 protein: CASSPRPFRTASHSTYEQYF; CDR3 DNA: TGCGCCAGCAGCCCTAGACCATTTCGGACAGCTTCACATAGCACATACGAGCAGTACTTC; V gene: TRBV4-1; J gene: TRBJ2-7; clone size: NA; D gene: NA
CDR3 protein: CASSPRPAGTAATMQYF; CDR3 DNA: TGTGCCAGCAGCCCGAGGCCCGCGGGGACTGCTGCAACGATGCAGTACTTC; V gene: TRBV4-2; J gene: TRBJ2-7; clone size: NA; D gene: NA
CDR3 protein: CASSDLTGSWGFSEQYF; CDR3 DNA: TGTGCCAGCAGTGATCTCACAGGCTCTTGGGGTTTTTCCGAGCAGTACTTC; V gene: TRBV25-1; J gene: TRBJ2-7; clone size: NA; D gene: NA
CDR3 protein: CASSVESSREQYF; CDR3 DNA: TGTGCCAGCAGCGTAGAAAGTTCGCGAGAGCAGTACTTC; V gene: TRBV9; J gene: TRBJ2-7; clone size: NA; D gene: NA
CDR3 protein: CASSRVASNQPQHF; CDR3 DNA: TGTGCCAGCAGTCGAGTCGCAAGCAATCAGCCCCAGCATTTT; V gene: TRBV6-5; J gene: TRBJ1-5; clone size: NA; D gene: NA
CDR3 protein: CASSPDGFNYGYTF; CDR3 DNA: TGTGCCAGCAGTCCCGACGGGTTCAACTATGGCTACACCTTC; V gene: TRBV27; J gene: TRBJ1-2; clone size: NA; D gene: NA
CDR3 protein: CASSSLAGVVEQYF; CDR3 DNA: TGTGCCAGCAGCTCTCTAGCGGGAGTCGTCGAGCAGTACTTC; V gene: TRBV7-9; J gene: TRBJ2-7; clone size: once; D gene: TRBD2
CDR3 protein: CASSLAYRGRDNEQFF; CDR3 DNA: TGTGCCAGCAGCTTGGCCTACAGGGGGCGCGACAATGAGCAGTTCTTC; V gene: TRBV5-6; J gene: TRBJ2-1; clone size: NA; D gene: TRBD1
CDR3 protein: CASTGRGMSGLFF; CDR3 DNA: TGTGCCAGCACGGGCCGCGGGATGAGTGGACTGTTTTTT; V gene: TRBV25-1; J gene: TRBJ1-4; clone size: few; D gene: NA
CDR3 protein: CASSLVGTGGGSTEAFF; CDR3 DNA: TGCGCCAGCAGCTTGGTAGGGACAGGGGGTGGGTCGACTGAAGCTTTCTTT; V gene: TRBV5-1; J gene: TRBJ1-1; clone size: NA; D gene: TRBD1
CDR3 protein: CASTRQGFSPLHF; CDR3 DNA: TGTGCCAGCACTCGACAGGGATTTTCACCCCTCCACTTT; V gene: TRBV9; J gene: TRBJ1-6; clone size: NA; D gene: TRBD1
CDR3 protein: CASIDLTEAFF; CDR3 DNA: TGTGCCAGTATCGACCTCACTGAAGCTTTCTTT; V gene: TRBV19; J gene: TRBJ1-1; clone size: NA; D gene: NA
CDR3 protein: CASSPGESSPLHF; CDR3 DNA: TGCGCCAGCAGCCCGGGCGAAAGTTCACCCCTCCACTTT; V gene: TRBV5-1; J gene: TRBJ1-6; clone size: NA; D gene: NA
CDR3 protein: CASREAGTVPGNTIYF; CDR3 DNA: TGTGCCAGCAGGGAAGCAGGGACAGTTCCTGGAAACACCATATATTTT; V gene: TRBV28; J gene: TRBJ1-3; clone size: NA; D gene: TRBD1
CDR3 protein: CASNPFEGTGELFF; CDR3 DNA: TGTGCCAGCAACCCTTTCGAGGGTACCGGGGAGCTGTTTTTT; V gene: TRBV7-9; J gene: TRBJ2-2; clone size: NA; D gene: NA
CDR3 protein: CASSDLLAGVRNEQFF; CDR3 DNA: TGTGCCAGCAGCGATCTGTTAGCGGGGGTTAGGAATGAGCAGTTCTTC; V gene: TRBV7-3; J gene: TRBJ2-1; clone size: few; D gene: TRBD2
CDR3 protein: CASSFSGSLNNEQFF; CDR3 DNA: TGTGCCAGCAGCTTTAGCGGGAGTCTCAACAATGAGCAGTTCTTC; V gene: TRBV11-3; J gene: TRBJ2-1; clone size: NA; D gene: TRBD2
CDR3 protein: CARDDSPRDTQYF; CDR3 DNA: TGTGCCAGAGATGACAGCCCAAGGGATACGCAGTATTTT; V gene: TRBV6-4; J gene: TRBJ2-3; clone size: NA; D gene: NA
CDR3 protein: CASSYSRVDTIYF; CDR3 DNA: TGTGCCAGCAGTTACTCCAGGGTTGACACCATATATTTT; V gene: TRBV6-5; J gene: TRBJ1-3; clone size: once; D gene: NA
CDR3 protein: CASFGSQETQYF; CDR3 DNA: TGTGCCAGCTTCGGGAGTCAAGAGACCCAGTACTTC; V gene: TRBV7-8; J gene: TRBJ2-5; clone size: NA; D gene: NA
CDR3 protein: CASSDRDRGSYSYNSPLHF; CDR3 DNA: TGTGCCAGCAGCGACCGGGACAGGGGGTCTTATAGCTATAATTCACCCCTCCACTTT; V gene: TRBV3-1/TRBV3-2; J gene: TRBJ1-6; clone size: NA; D gene: TRBD1